These 11 T cell receptor beta chains were all obtained from the same sample, sequenced in a study of cytomegalovirus exposure and HLA in healthy donors (dated by TCRdb to the late 2010s). The library was obtained by the immunoSEQ multiplex PCR assay. A mixture of 60 forward primers for TCR Vbeta segments and 13 reverse primers for TCR Jbeta segments was used in the multiplex PCR. This is the immuneACCESS table as TCRdb keeps it, with only in-frame sequences that have V and J called. A part of the clones is gone; compared with another copy, unresolved V genes explain less than half, and the rest is unexplained. The sample yields around 250,000 clones; approximately 91% were counted once. The top ten hold roughly 1.6% of the sample. Sequencing used PBMCs. These receptor sequences come from a girl aged 2-10 years in good health and CMV-seronegative.

The chain employs TRBV18 and TRBJ1-5, with 12 nucleotides matching TRBD1. Germline CDR1 reads KGHSH; CDR2 reads LQKENI. The CDR3 covers 15 residues. After removal of 6 bases from V and 4 bases from J, the junction contained 4 bases not matched to a gene. The CDR3, as DNA: TGTGCCAGCTCGGAGGGACAGGGGGCGAATCAGCCCCAGCATTTT. This encodes CASSEGQGANQPQHF.

The chain recombines TRBV27 with TRBJ2-5; TRBD1 agrees at 7 bases. Gene TRBJ2-7 matches the end of the DNA better, so the J call may be wrong. This CDR3 contains 15 residues. The germline gives CDR1 MNHEY, CDR2 SMNVEV (reference sequence). The CDR3 DNA is TGTGCCAGCGGGTCTCGACAGGGTCTCTCCTACGAGCAGTACTTC. It encodes CASGSRQGLSYEQYF.

V usage is TRBV7-8 and J usage is TRBJ2-1; D remains unclear. The length of the CDR3 is 14 residues. Germline assignment: CDR1 SGHVS and CDR2 FQNEAQ. V lost 3 bases and J lost 3, with 9 bases in between. The CDR3 bases are TGTGCCAGCAGCTTGATCAGATTCTACAATGAGCAGTTCTTC. It specifies CASSLIRFYNEQFF. The full variable domain, rest sourced from reference TRBV7-8 and TRBJ2-1, is GAGVSQSPRYKVAKRGQDVALRCDPISGHVSLFWYQQALGQGPEFLTYFQNEAQLDKSGLPSDRFFAERPEGSVSTLKIQRTQQEDSAVYLCASSLIRFYNEQFFGPGTRLTVL.

The genes are TRBV2 and TRBJ2-4, with a weak D call TRBD2 (6 bases). The CDR3 is made up of 11 amino acids. Germline V gives CDR1 SNHLY, CDR2 FYNNEI. Between the trimmed V and J ends, which lost 6 bases and 11 bases, there was a span of 11 bases. The CDR3, as DNA: TGTGCCAGCAGGGAGGGAAGCCTTCAGTACTTC. Amino acids: CASREGSLQYF. Combining the CDR3 with reference TRBV2 and TRBJ2-4 gives the whole variable domain EPEVTQTPSHQVTQMGQEVILRCVPISNHLYFYWYRQILGQKVEFLVSFYNNEISEKSEIFDDQFSVERPDGSNFTLKIRSTKLEDSAMYFCASREGSLQYFGAGTRLSVL.

The V and J genes are TRBV5-1 and TRBJ2-1, with 7 positions matching TRBD1. The germline V gene encodes CDR1 SGHRS and CDR2 YFSETQ. V lost 2 bases, J lost 3 bases, and 5 bases stayed unmatched. The CDR3 contains 15 residues. In nucleotides, the CDR3 is TGCGCCAGCAGCTTTCAGGGGGACATCTACAATGAGCAGTTCTTC. It translates to CASSFQGDIYNEQFF. Using reference TRBV5-1 and TRBJ2-1 for the parts outside the CDR3, the full variable domain is KAGVTQTPRYLIKTRGQQVTLSCSPISGHRSVSWYQQTPGQGLQFLFEYFSETQRNKGNFPGRFSGRQFSNSRSEMNVSTLELGDSALYLCASSFQGDIYNEQFFGPGTRLTVL.

This chain connects TRBV19 to TRBJ1-2; 10 positions match TRBD1. The CDR3 sequence is 18 residues long. V was pared by 4 bases and J by 5 bases, with 16 bases of the junction left unmatched. CDR1 is LNHDA and CDR2 is SQIVND in the germline V gene (reference sequence). The CDR3 sequence: CASSTRRQGARALYGYTF. CDR3 DNA: TGTGCCAGTAGTACACGCCGACAGGGGGCGCGGGCCCTATATGGCTACACCTTC.

V usage is TRBV5-4 and J usage is TRBJ2-2; 9 nucleotides align to TRBD2. Germline values: CDR1 SGHNT, CDR2 YYREEE (reference sequence). The CDR3 has 16 residues. Losses at the gene ends were 4 bases for V and 2 bases for J; bases not matched to a gene: 6. The CDR3 is CASSPRTSANTGELFF. CDR3 DNA sequence: TGTGCCAGCAGCCCAAGGACTAGCGCTAACACCGGGGAGCTGTTTTTT.

The genes are TRBV6-1 and TRBJ2-5; no reliable D call. CDR3 length: 12 amino acids. V was pared by 10 bases and J by 4 bases, with 13 bases between. CDR1 and CDR2 (germline): MNHNS, SASEGT. The CDR3 loop reads CAIGASPETQYF. The CDR3 DNA reads TGTGCCATCGGAGCGTCCCCAGAGACCCAGTACTTC.

This sequence joins TRBV5-5 and TRBJ2-7; tentative D call: TRBD1 (9 bases). CDR1 and CDR2 (germline): SGHKS, YYEKEE (reference sequence). This CDR3 region has 15 residues. V lost 4 bases, J lost 3 bases, and 17 bases lay in between. CDR3 in amino acids: CASSREGQGYYEQYF. CDR3 in DNA: TGTGCCAGCAGCCGGGAGGGACAGGGATACTACGAGCAGTACTTC.

The CDR3 DNA sequence: TGCGCCAGCAGCCAGCCGGACTCCGGGACAGGGGGCAATGGCTACACCTTC. This translates into CASSQPDSGTGGNGYTF. This chain links TRBV4-1 with TRBJ1-2, with 12 bases fitting TRBD1. The CDR3 has 17 residues. The germline CDR1 and CDR2 sequences are MGHRA and YSYEKL. After removal of 3 bases from V and 6 bases from J, the junction contained 11 bases not matched to a gene.

The V gene is TRBV29-1, the J gene TRBJ1-1; possible D gene TRBD1, 6 bases. CDR1 is SQVTM, CDR2 ANQGSEA, per germline. V lost 6 bases, J lost 1 base, and 15 bases lay in between. CDR3 length equals 14 residues. The CDR3 region has the DNA TGCAGCGTCGCCCTTAGGACAGCGAACACTGAAGCTTTCTTT. Protein sequence: CSVALRTANTEAFF.